The source of this T cell receptor beta chain is a study of T cell repertoires in cytomegalovirus infection (dated 2019 in TCRdb). Broadly, across the study: Donor HLA type was relevant to the analysis, because carriage of CMV infection together with the matching HLA type was indicated by public TCR beta signatures. What the authors observed across the whole study: Carriers of CMV infection plus the relevant HLA type were discriminated by the cumulative frequency of public TCR beta family members in the study cohort and in an independent 352-donor cohort. The ex vivo response was dominated by HLA-C-restricted CMV-specific TCR beta clonotypes, which also provided the single most frequent clonotype in two of eight donors.

The instrument given in TCRdb is Illumina HiSeq 1500. TCRdb reran the public reads through fastp at Q25 and MiXCR, keeping productive beta chains. Entries are consolidated by CDR3 protein sequence, retaining the most common genes and DNA. This sample holds some 700,000 distinct CDR3 sequences; about a third were observed only once. The top ten constitute about 2.8% of the sample. Turning to this clonotype: The antigen it binds to is not known. There are no base qualities to consult, and no much larger clone falls within one base.

There are 14 amino acids in the CDR3, from cysteine to phenylalanine inclusive. Only the CDR3 DNA stays, 42 bases, in frame from base 1. V loses 4 bases at its end and J loses 6 bases; junction bases beyond the gene matches: 7. CDR1 and CDR2 (SGHRS, YFSETQ) derive from the germline V gene. Sample: PBMCs. This TCR derives from a human donor in good health (CMV status not recorded). Some clones in this sample may be carry-over from other donors' samples. The rearranged segments are TRBV5-1 and TRBJ1-1; 9 bases in the middle match TRBD1. CDR3 sequence: CASSQQGALAEAFF. The bases are TGCGCCAGCAGCCAACAGGGGGCTTTGGCTGAAGCTTTCTTT.